This TCR beta chain was found in a study of blood T cell repertoires in COVID-19. The repertoire was sequenced with immunoSEQ multiplex PCR; TCRdb's copy has only in-frame clones and lacks some. The sample records roughly 180,000 clones, 79% being singletons. Sequencing was carried out using peripheral blood. The receptor was isolated from a woman aged 55-69 years with COVID-19, enrolled during active disease.

The CDR3 here is CASSVGQGRDSGYTF. DNA of the CDR3: TGTGCCAGCAGCGTAGGACAAGGGAGGGATAGCGGCTACACCTTC. The chain employs TRBV9 and TRBJ1-2, with D unresolved. The CDR3 totals 15 residues. V was shortened by 0 bases and J by 8 bases, with 17 bases between the two germline ends. The germline CDR1 and CDR2 sequences are SGDLS and YYNGEE. Complete variable domain (other parts from reference TRBV9 and TRBJ1-2): DSGVTQTPKHLITATGQRVTLRCSPRSGDLSVYWYQQSLDQGLQFLIQYYNGEERAKGNILERFSAQQFPDLHSELNLSSLELGDSALYFCASSVGQGRDSGYTFGSGTRLTVV.